In this sample, the clone carrying this T cell receptor beta chain turned up many times. A library of TCRbeta sequences, prepared with unique molecular identifiers, was generated. Using its own MiXCR run on the PCR reads, TCRdb lists one record per CDR3 protein. Here the sample spans some 48,000 distinct CDR3 sequences, under 6% being singletons. The germline V gene has CDR1 SGHDN and CDR2 FVKESK. This CDR3 has 15 amino acids. Trimming removed 3 bases from V and 2 bases from J, with 13 bases in between. The sample belongs to a study of T-cell reconstitution after alpha-beta-depleted transplantation in children.

V usage is TRBV14 and J usage is TRBJ1-2; D might be TRBD1 (5 bases). The source of this sequence is a female patient aged 2 to 10 who had a stem cell transplant for aplastic anemia, so the T cells may come from the graft donor. The sequences come from PBMCs, mostly from graft donor cells, collected 60 days after TCRalphabeta/CD19-depleted stem cell transplant. The CDR3 region is CASSQSGSLNYGYTF. CDR3 DNA: TGTGCCAGCAGCCAGTCAGGGTCTTTAAACTATGGCTACACCTTC.